Given below is one T cell receptor beta chain in context. The antigen is undetermined. These data belong to a study of T-cell reconstitution after alpha-beta-depleted transplantation in children. Study-level points and caveats: After transplant, at about two months, alpha-beta T cells were reportedly derived from several hundred expanded graft clones. The study traced high day-60 TCRbeta diversity in some patients to surviving recipient T cells and thymic progenitors. Hyperexpanded clones declined; after one year, newly produced T cells mostly supplied diversity.

It was with unique molecular identifiers that the TCRbeta library was prepared. One entry per CDR3 protein results from TCRdb running MiXCR on the PCR reads. The data hold about 540,000 distinct CDR3 sequences, with over 20% observed a single time. This CDR3 region has 15 residues. J gave up 6 bases and V 6 bases, and 10 bases lay outside the gene matches. CDR1 is LNHDA, CDR2 SQIVND, per germline (reference sequence). The TCR was taken from a boy younger than two with Wiskott-Aldrich syndrome, due to receive a stem cell transplant. V and J are TRBV19 and TRBJ2-1; 8 bases are shared with TRBD1. The sequencing used PBMCs, collected before TCRalphabeta/CD19-depleted stem cell transplant. CDR3 loop: CASRVRTGSINEQFF. CDR3 in DNA: TGTGCCAGTAGGGTCCGGACAGGGAGCATCAATGAGCAGTTCTTC.